Shown below are 12 T cell receptor beta chains from a single sample sequenced in a study of identical twins. TCRdb ran MiXCR on the 5' RACE reads and lists one entry per CDR3 protein. The table lists about 790,000 distinct CDR3 sequences, roughly 18% of them singletons, with roughly 14% in the top ten. These data were likewise used in another study, on T cells expressing NK-cell markers.

The specimen sequenced was PBMCs. These receptors were collected from a woman aged 18-29 years in good health.

This chain connects TRBV9 to TRBJ2-5; tentatively, D is TRBD2 (6 bases). Trimming removed 1 base at V and 2 bases at J, with 9 bases between. CDR1 and CDR2 from the germline V gene are SGDLS and YYNGEE. The length of the CDR3 is 14 residues. Here the CDR3 DNA reads TGTGCCAGCAGCGTAAAGGGACTTCAAGAGACCCAGTACTTC. The encoded protein is CASSVKGLQETQYF.

This clonotype came up a few times. The chain carries TRBV5-1 and TRBJ2-7, with 14 bases matching TRBD2. CDR1 and CDR2 from the germline V gene are SGHRS and YFSETQ. The CDR3 runs to 16 residues. V lost 4 bases and J lost 5; bases outside the gene matches: 8. The CDR3 DNA reads as TGCGCCAGCAGCCCGGGGACTAGCGGGAGTTGGAACGAGCAGTACTTC. Translated, it gives CASSPGTSGSWNEQYF.

The chain joins TRBV5-1 to TRBJ2-3; 12 bases fit TRBD2. The ends lost 3 bases at V and 1 base at J; junction bases unmatched: 9. There are 18 residues in the CDR3. Per the germline V gene, CDR1 is SGHRS and CDR2 is YFSETQ. The CDR3 bases are TGCGCCAGCAGCTCTTCAGGGACTAGCGGGCCACGCACAGATACGCAGTATTTT. Protein sequence: CASSSSGTSGPRTDTQYF.

This sequence joins TRBV10-3 and TRBJ2-3; D tentatively reads TRBD1 or TRBD2 (5 bases each). The germline V gene has CDR1 ENHRY and CDR2 SYGVKD. CDR3 length equals 15 residues. V lost 4 bases, J lost 1 base, and 12 bases lay in between. CDR3 nucleotides: TGTGCCATCAGTGGAAGATGGGACGGCACAGATACGCAGTATTTT. The encoded protein is CAISGRWDGTDTQYF.

The chain uses TRBV7-2 and TRBJ2-4; possibly TRBD1 for D (6 bases). Germline V gene data show CDR1 as SGHTA and CDR2 as FQGNSA. The CDR3 loop spans 13 amino acids. Trimming removed 1 base from V and 6 bases from J, with 7 bases in between. This CDR3 is CASSLEQGNIQYF. The CDR3 DNA reads TGTGCCAGCAGCTTAGAACAGGGAAACATTCAGTACTTC.

The J gene is TRBJ2-7, the V gene TRBV29-1; D unresolved. The CDR3 contains 14 residues. The V end was cut by 0 bases, the J end by 1 base, with 10 bases between. CDR1 and CDR2 (germline): SQVTM, ANQGSEA. CDR3 sequence: CSVEDGWSSYEQYF. CDR3 in DNA: TGCAGCGTTGAAGATGGGTGGTCTTCCTACGAGCAGTACTTC.

Concerning this clonotype: One base away lies a much larger clone, so this may be a sequencing read error. V gene TRBV7-8 combines with J gene TRBJ2-3; 8 bases map to TRBD2. The CDR3 has 14 residues. Germline V lookup: CDR1 SGHVS, CDR2 FQNEAQ. V trimming: 7 bases; J trimming: 1 base; junction bases outside the gene matches: 4. In DNA, the CDR3 is TGTGCCAGCATCCCGACTAGCGGCACAGATACGCAGTATTTT. This encodes CASIPTSGTDTQYF. Full variable domain (remainder filled in from reference TRBV7-8 and TRBJ2-3): GAGVSQSPRYKVAKRGQDVALRCDPISGHVSLFWYQQALGQGPEFLTYFQNEAQLDKSGLPSDRFFAERPEGSVSTLKIQRTQQEDSAVYLCASIPTSGTDTQYFGPGTRLTVL.

The V gene is TRBV6-1, the J gene TRBJ2-7; D unresolved. The V end lost 6 bases, the J end lost 0 bases, and 15 bases lay between the germline ends. Per the germline V gene, CDR1 is MNHNS and CDR2 is SASEGT. The CDR3 is 15 residues long. CDR3 sequence reads: CASSRRVRDSYEQYF. The DNA of the CDR3 is TGTGCCAGCAGCCGACGGGTAAGGGACTCCTACGAGCAGTACTTC.

This clonotype was seen more than once but under ten times. This chain uses TRBV7-2 with TRBJ2-1; 10 bases align to TRBD2. V lost 3 bases, J lost 10 bases, and 12 bases stayed unmatched. The CDR3 is 16 amino acids. Germline assignment: CDR1 SGHTA and CDR2 FQGNSA. The CDR3 here is CASSLSGTSANPEQFF. In DNA form, the CDR3 reads TGTGCCAGCAGCTTGTCCGGGACTAGCGCAAATCCAGAGCAGTTCTTC.

The V gene is TRBV5-6, the J gene TRBJ2-1, with 8 bases fitting TRBD1. Unmatched junction bases numbered 21, after V lost 0 bases and J lost 7 bases. Germline lookup yields CDR1 SGHDT and CDR2 YYEEEE. There are 20 residues in the CDR3. Here the CDR3 DNA reads TGTGCCAGCAGCTTGGAATTCGTCGGACAGGGAATAGACGGTGGGAATGAGCAGTTCTTC. Amino acid sequence: CASSLEFVGQGIDGGNEQFF.

This chain uses TRBV4-3 with TRBJ1-5, with a tentative D call TRBD1 (5 bases). Trimming cost V 0 bases and J 6 bases, with 12 bases left between them. This CDR3 is built from 15 residues. CDR1 and CDR2 from the germline V gene are LGHNA and YSLEER. CDR3 coding DNA: TGCGCCAGCAGCCAAGACTGGGGGGAGGGTCAGCCCCAGCATTTT. It encodes CASSQDWGEGQPQHF.

This clonotype was detected only a few times. This chain joins TRBV5-1 and TRBJ2-5, with D maybe TRBD2 (5 bases). This CDR3 is 14 amino acids long. CDR1 and CDR2 (germline): SGHRS, YFSETQ. V was clipped by 2 bases and J by 4 bases, with 12 bases between them. CDR3 in amino acids: CASSLGLGGETQYF. The CDR3 bases are TGCGCCAGCAGCTTAGGGCTAGGAGGAGAGACCCAGTACTTC.